The T cell receptor (beta chain) described here comes from a study of blood T cell repertoires in COVID-19. The V end was cut by 1 base, the J end by 7 bases, with 14 bases between. There are 14 residues in the CDR3. In the authors' workflow: Scientists estimated how many nucleated cells there were by amplifying reference gene primers. Profiling relied on immunoSEQ multiplex PCR, and the TCRdb table lists in-frame clones only, not all of them. V and J calls and clone size are copied from that table; D and trimming were computed from the DNA. Seen here are about 350,000 clones, roughly nine tenths observed once, and the top ten hold 3% to 4.5%. Enrolled during active infection, Seattle patients were then followed longitudinally.

The rearrangement joins TRBV23-1 to TRBJ2-7, with D maybe TRBD2 (7 bases). TRBV23-1 is annotated as an ORF whose role is uncertain. The specimen was peripheral blood. The receptor was derived from a woman aged 55-70 years with COVID-19, enrolled during active disease. As DNA, the CDR3 is TGCGCCAGCAGTCAATGGGGGGGGCGGTGGGAGCAGTACTTC. It yields the protein CASSQWGGRWEQYF.